The clone carrying this T cell receptor beta chain came up a few times. The data stem from a study of blood T cell repertoires in COVID-19. Study-level background: The United States, Italy and Spain provided the acute and convalescent COVID-19 samples.

Original data processing: Nucleated cell number was recorded as an estimate derived from reference gene primer amplification. TCRdb's copy holds only in-frame clones and misses some; the assay was immunoSEQ multiplex PCR. For V, J and clone size, that table is used; D and trimming come from the DNA. The data show approximately 80,000 clones, 75% to 85% seen once. The germline V gene encodes CDR1 SGHKS and CDR2 YYEKEE (reference sequence). CDR3 length: 12 amino acids. The V and J ends lost 0 bases and 5 bases respectively, with 4 bases between them. This receptor was identified in a human donor in a cohort sampled during active COVID-19. This chain joins TRBV5-5 and TRBJ2-3; D gene uncertain. Sequences were obtained from peripheral blood. CDR3 nucleotides: TGTGCCAGCAGCTTGGACGGAGATACGCAGTATTTT. Translated: CASSLDGDTQYF.